One and the same sample provided the 17 T cell receptor beta chains below, sequenced in a study of cytomegalovirus exposure and HLA in healthy donors. PCR used 60 Vbeta primers and 13 Jbeta primers. Sequenced by immunoSEQ multiplex PCR; TCRdb stores in-frame clones only, minus some. Seen here are approximately 110,000 clones, approximately 70% observed once, and the top ten hold about 4.5%. Specimen: PBMCs. The receptor source for this set is a man aged 60-69 years in good health and CMV-seropositive.

This rearrangement joins TRBV28 to TRBJ2-5, with D perhaps TRBD1 (5 bases). Trimming took off 2 bases at V and 2 bases at J, with 15 bases between the two ends. The CDR3 runs to 16 residues. Germline CDR1 reads MDHEN; CDR2 reads SYDVKM. CDR3 nucleotides: TGTGCCAGCAGTTTAGGTGGGGCAGGGAAACAAGAGACCCAGTACTTC. Residues: CASSLGGAGKQETQYF.

In its sample, this clone was seen a few times. This chain links TRBV28 with TRBJ1-5; a possible D gene is TRBD1 (6 bases). The V gene's germline CDR1 is MDHEN and CDR2 SYDVKM. This CDR3 contains 16 residues. Trimming removed 1 base at V and 4 bases at J, with 14 bases between. DNA for the CDR3: TGTGCCAGCAGTTTATTGTCCCAGGGGTGGAATCAGCCCCAGCATTTT. It specifies CASSLLSQGWNQPQHF.

This chain uses TRBV28 with TRBJ1-1; D uncertain. Germline loops: CDR1 MDHEN, CDR2 SYDVKM. This CDR3 spans 12 amino acids. Deletions cut 6 bases from V and 6 bases from J, with 11 bases between. CDR3 amino acids: CASSRGVSEAFF. The CDR3 DNA reads as TGTGCCAGCAGCCGAGGTGTTTCTGAAGCTTTCTTT.

This chain links TRBV6-5 with TRBJ1-2, with D tentatively TRBD1 (5 bases). This CDR3 is 15 amino acids long. Looked up from germline, CDR1 is MNHEY and CDR2 is SVGAGI. The V and J ends lost 0 bases and 5 bases respectively, with 13 bases between them. The DNA of the CDR3 is TGTGCCAGCAGTTACTCGCTATGGGGCGCATATGGCTACACCTTC. Translation gives CASSYSLWGAYGYTF.

The chain combines TRBV4-1 with TRBJ2-7, with 12 bases fitting TRBD2. V was clipped by 1 base and J by 5 bases; unmatched bases: 9. Germline values: CDR1 MGHRA, CDR2 YSYEKL. CDR3 length: 17 amino acids. This chain's CDR3 is CASSQVSTSGGLNEQYF. DNA of the CDR3: TGCGCCAGCAGCCAAGTGTCTACTAGCGGGGGGCTAAACGAGCAGTACTTC.

This clone has just a few counts. The chain joins TRBV21-1 to TRBJ2-5; the D segment call TRBD1 is taken from the table without a DNA check. TRBV21-1 is a listed pseudogene. This CDR3 has 14 amino acids. Here the CDR3 reads CASSQQNSQETQYF. The CDR3 coding sequence is TGTGCCAGCAGCCAACAGAATTCACAAGAGACCCAGTACTTC.

The chain links TRBV6-4 to TRBJ2-5, with D tentatively TRBD1 (5 bases). Judging by the DNA end, TRBJ2-7 fits better; the J call may be wrong. This CDR3 spans 13 amino acids. Germline CDR1 is MRHNA and CDR2 is SNTAGT. This chain's CDR3 is CASSTREGNEQYF. The CDR3 nucleotides read TGTGCCAGCAGCACCAGGGAAGGTAACGAGCAGTACTTC.

The chain combines TRBV29-1 with TRBJ2-5; D may be TRBD1 (7 bases). CDR1 and CDR2 (germline): SQVTM, ANQGSEA. This CDR3 is 15 amino acids long. The V end lost 6 bases, the J end lost 4 bases, and 21 bases lay between the germline ends. The DNA for the CDR3 is TGCAGCGTCATGGGGGGTACAGGGGAAAGAGAGACCCAGTACTTC. Translating it yields CSVMGGTGERETQYF.

This chain links TRBV2 with TRBJ1-5; D is perhaps TRBD1 (5 bases). This CDR3 has 14 amino acids. CDR1 is SNHLY and CDR2 is FYNNEI in the germline V gene. Trimming pared 7 bases from V and 3 bases from J, leaving 13 bases between. The CDR3 is CASIPGKNNQPQHF. The CDR3, as DNA: TGTGCCAGCATCCCAGGGAAAAACAATCAGCCCCAGCATTTT.

The rearrangement joins TRBV11-2 to TRBJ1-4, with D perhaps TRBD1 (6 bases). V was trimmed by 6 bases and J by 8 bases, leaving 13 bases between them. This CDR3 is built from 13 residues. Germline V lookup: CDR1 SGHAT, CDR2 FQNNGV. Written as DNA, the CDR3 is TGTGCCAGCAGGCAGGGGATAGGCGAAAAACTGTTTTTT. This sequence encodes CASRQGIGEKLFF.

The V call is TRBV5-1, the J call TRBJ2-7, with a possible D match to TRBD2 (5 bases). V dropped 0 bases and J dropped 0 bases, with 13 bases sitting between them. This CDR3 has 16 residues. Germline V gene lookup returns CDR1 SGHRS and CDR2 YFSETQ. The DNA of the CDR3 is TGCGCCAGCAGCTTGGCCGGAGGTGTTAGCTCCTACGAGCAGTACTTC. It codes for CASSLAGGVSSYEQYF.

This clone was detected a few times. This CDR3 is CASRHLGRSTDTQYF. CDR3 sequence (DNA): TGCGCCAGCAGGCACTTGGGGCGAAGCACAGATACGCAGTATTTT. The V and J genes are TRBV4-1 and TRBJ2-3, with D possibly TRBD1 on 5 matching bases. Trimming left V 6 bases short and J 0 bases short, with 13 bases between. The V gene's germline CDR1 is MGHRA and CDR2 YSYEKL. The CDR3 covers 15 residues.

V gene TRBV5-1 combines with J gene TRBJ2-5; 12 bases line up with TRBD2. The junction had 10 bases not matched to a gene; V was cut back by 5 bases and J by 5 bases. This CDR3 has 16 residues. Germline V CDR1 and CDR2: SGHRS, YFSETQ. This chain's CDR3 is CASRAGLAGRPETQYF. As DNA, the CDR3 is TGCGCCAGCAGGGCGGGACTAGCGGGCCGCCCCGAGACCCAGTACTTC.

The V call is TRBV7-2, the J call TRBJ1-1; no clear D. V lost 1 base, J lost 0 bases, and 15 bases lay in between. Germline-derived CDR1 and CDR2 are SGHTA and FQGNSA. This CDR3 comprises 17 residues. CDR3 sequence reads: CASSLVGGRTLNTEAFF. The DNA of the CDR3 is TGTGCCAGCAGCTTAGTTGGCGGTCGAACGCTGAACACTGAAGCTTTCTTT.

This clone was picked up many times. CDR3 DNA sequence: TGTGCCAGCAGCTTAGTCAGGGGTAGGGAGCAGTACTTC. Protein: CASSLVRGREQYF. The V and J genes are TRBV7-3 and TRBJ2-7; a weak D match, TRBD1 (6 bases). The CDR3 totals 13 residues. V lost 2 bases and J lost 7, with 12 bases in between. Germline CDR1 reads SGHTA; CDR2 reads FQGTGA.

This clone was found a few times. An end of the junction differs from the germline gene, which may be a read error. The chain combines TRBV4-2 with TRBJ2-3; D remains unclear. Germline-derived CDR1 and CDR2 are LGHNA and YNFKEQ. The CDR3 consists of 14 residues. The CDR3, as DNA: TGTGCCAGCAGCAAAGAAACAAGCACAGATACGCAGTATTTT. Protein product: CASSKETSTDTQYF.

The chain recombines TRBV21-1 with TRBJ2-2; TRBD2, the table's D call, lacks a check against the DNA. TRBV21-1 is labeled a pseudogene. The CDR3 sequence is 16 residues long. The CDR3 bases are TGTGCCAGCAGGGGGCGGGAGAGGATCCCAACCGGGGAGCTGTTTTTT. Amino acid sequence: CASRGRERIPTGELFF.